One T cell receptor (beta chain) is described in this entry. Its antigen is unidentified. This sample was taken from a study of siplizumab effects on memory and regulatory T cells. Regarding the study as a whole: Apparently key alloresponse contributors, naive T cells also seemed more diverse than memory cells. Treg origin accounted for an average of approximately 69% of mappable alloreactive CD4+ clones with siplizumab and roughly 26% in controls. Siplizumab, the agent tested, significantly reduced alloreactive sequences traceable to unstimulated CD4+ memory cells.

Germline values: CDR1 SQVTM, CDR2 ANQGSEA. V was pared by 7 bases and J by 3 bases, with 2 bases of the junction left unmatched. The CDR3 consists of 12 residues. Libraries were prepared by immunoSEQ multiplex PCR; TCRdb keeps only in-frame clonotypes and omits some of them. Here the sample spans about 100,000 clones, about 90% being singletons. The V call is TRBV29-1, the J call TRBJ1-1, with 10 bases fitting TRBD1. The sequence came from a human donor in good health. The specimen was CD4+ T cells sorted from blood. The CDR3 DNA reads TGCAGCGCGGACAGGGGGGACACTGAAGCTTTCTTT. The encoded protein is CSADRGDTEAFF.